This T cell receptor beta chain appears in the sequencing data of a study of CD8+ T cells in alopecia areata. Study-wide background: Severity was scored as percentage of affected scalp area in treated patients.

Indicated treatment: oral pan-JAK inhibitor, 5-10 mg twice daily. Of note for this clone: Its antigen is not identified.

Regarding the study as a whole: Tofacitinib did not eliminate many expanded lesional clones from scalp or blood.

Trimming took 0 bases from V and 6 from J, leaving 11 bases between them. CDR1 MGHRA and CDR2 YSYEKL come from the germline V gene. The CDR3 loop spans 14 amino acids. After isolation, RNA underwent reverse transcription to generate cDNA as the sequencing template. The assay was immunoSEQ multiplex PCR, and TCRdb's table has in-frame clones only and misses some. The data hold around 150,000 clones, with 82% observed a single time. The gene calls are TRBV4-1 and TRBJ1-1; possibly TRBD1 for D (6 bases). Here the sequenced sample was CD8+ T cells sorted from blood, taken at week 4, from a patient treated with tofacitinib. This TCR was recovered from a human donor with alopecia areata. In nucleotides, the CDR3 is TGCGCCAGCAGCCAAGAAGGGGGGGCGGCTGAAGCTTTCTTT. Translating gives CASSQEGGAAEAFF.